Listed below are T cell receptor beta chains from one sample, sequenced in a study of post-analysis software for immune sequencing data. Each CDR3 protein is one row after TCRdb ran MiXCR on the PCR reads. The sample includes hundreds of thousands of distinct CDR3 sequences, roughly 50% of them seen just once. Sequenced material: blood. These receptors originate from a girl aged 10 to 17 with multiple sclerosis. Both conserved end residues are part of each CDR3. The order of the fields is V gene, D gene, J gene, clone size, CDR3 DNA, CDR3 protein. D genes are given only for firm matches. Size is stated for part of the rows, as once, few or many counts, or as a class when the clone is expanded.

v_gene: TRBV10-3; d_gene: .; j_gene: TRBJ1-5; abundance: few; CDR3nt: TGTGCCATCAAAGAAAACAGGGACGATCAGCCCCAGCATTTT; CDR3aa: CAIKENRDDQPQHF
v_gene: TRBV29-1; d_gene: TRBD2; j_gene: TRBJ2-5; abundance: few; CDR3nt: TGCAGCGTTGGGTCTAGCGGAGAGACCCAGTACTTC; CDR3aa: CSVGSSGETQYF
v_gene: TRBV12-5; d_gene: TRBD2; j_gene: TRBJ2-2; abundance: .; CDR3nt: TGTGCTAGTGGTTTGCCCGGGGGGGGAGTGGACACCGGGGAGCTGTTTTTT; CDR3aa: CASGLPGGGVDTGELFF
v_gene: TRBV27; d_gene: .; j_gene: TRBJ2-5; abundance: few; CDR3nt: TGTGCCAGCAGTTTATCGAATTGGGTCGAGACCCAGTACTTC; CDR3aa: CASSLSNWVETQYF
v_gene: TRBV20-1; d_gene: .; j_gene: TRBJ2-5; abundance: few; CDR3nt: TGCAGTGCTAGAGGGATGGGGGAGACCCAGTACTTC; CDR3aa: CSARGMGETQYF
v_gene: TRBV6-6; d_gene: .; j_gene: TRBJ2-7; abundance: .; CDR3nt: TGTGCCAGCAGTTACTCTCTTAGTGTCGCCTACGAGCAGTACTTC; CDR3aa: CASSYSLSVAYEQYF
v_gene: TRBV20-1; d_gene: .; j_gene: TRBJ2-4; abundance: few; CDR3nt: TGCAGTGCTCCCAGGGGAGTGGGGAACATTCAGTACTTC; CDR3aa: CSAPRGVGNIQYF
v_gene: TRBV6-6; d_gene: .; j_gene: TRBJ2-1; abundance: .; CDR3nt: TGTGCCAGCAGTTACTCGTCAACTTTTTCGTCTGAGCAGTTCTTC; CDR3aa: CASSYSSTFSSEQFF
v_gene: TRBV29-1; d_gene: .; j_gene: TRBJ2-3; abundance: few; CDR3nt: TGCAGCGTTGATGACGGGTACACAGATACGCAGTATTTT; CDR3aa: CSVDDGYTDTQYF
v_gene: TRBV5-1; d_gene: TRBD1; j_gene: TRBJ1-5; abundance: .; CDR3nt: TGCGCCAGCAGCTTGGATACAGGGGCAAGTCAGCCCCAGCATTTT; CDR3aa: CASSLDTGASQPQHF
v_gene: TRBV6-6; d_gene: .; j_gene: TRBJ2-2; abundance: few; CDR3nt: TGTGCCAGCAGTACCTCGGGCAGAACGAACACCGGGGAGCTGTTTTTT; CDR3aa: CASSTSGRTNTGELFF
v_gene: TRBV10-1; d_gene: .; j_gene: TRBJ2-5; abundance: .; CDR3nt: TGCGCCAGCAGTGAGGACCTGTTGGGAGAGCAGTACTTC; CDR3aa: CASSEDLLGEQYF
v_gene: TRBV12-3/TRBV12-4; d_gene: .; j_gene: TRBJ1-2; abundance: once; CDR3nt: TGTGCCAGCAGTTCGGGACAAACCTTTCCCGGCTACACCTTC; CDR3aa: CASSSGQTFPGYTF
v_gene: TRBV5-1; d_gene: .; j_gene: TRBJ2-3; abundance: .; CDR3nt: TGCGCCAGCAGCACGGCTGCAGAGTCGCTACGCACAGATACGCAGTATTTT; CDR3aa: CASSTAAESLRTDTQYF
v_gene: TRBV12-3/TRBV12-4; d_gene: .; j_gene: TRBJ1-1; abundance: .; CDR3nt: TGTACCAGCAGTTCCAAAACCTCGTTTTCTGAAGCTTTCTTT; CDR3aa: CTSSSKTSFSEAFF
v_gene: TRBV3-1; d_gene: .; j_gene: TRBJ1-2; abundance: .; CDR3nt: TGTGCCAGCAGCCCACGACCCAGGGCATTTTATGGCTACACCTTC; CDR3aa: CASSPRPRAFYGYTF
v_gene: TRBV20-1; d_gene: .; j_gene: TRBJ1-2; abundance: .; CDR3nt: TGCAGTGCTAGTTGGGGGGCAAATGGCTACACCTTC; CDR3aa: CSASWGANGYTF
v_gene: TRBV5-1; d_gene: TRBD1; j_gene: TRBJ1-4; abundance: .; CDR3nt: TGCGCCAGCAGTAAGGGGGCCGGGGAAAAACTGTTTTTT; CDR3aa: CASSKGAGEKLFF
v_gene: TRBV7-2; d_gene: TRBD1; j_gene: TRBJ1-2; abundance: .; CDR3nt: TGTGCCAGCAGCTCCAACCCAGGGGGCCAAGACTATGGCTACACCTTC; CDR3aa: CASSSNPGGQDYGYTF
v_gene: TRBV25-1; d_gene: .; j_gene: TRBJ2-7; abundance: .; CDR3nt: TGTGCCACCGCAGGACAGCTTTACGAGCAGTACTTC; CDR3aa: CATAGQLYEQYF
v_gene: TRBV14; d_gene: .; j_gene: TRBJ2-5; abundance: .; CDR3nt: TGTGCCAGCAGCCAAGGACCCAGACAGATAAGAAAAGAGACCCAGTACTTC; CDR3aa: CASSQGPRQIRKETQYF
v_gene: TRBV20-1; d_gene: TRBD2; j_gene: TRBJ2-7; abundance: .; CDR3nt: TGCAGTGCTAGAGATCCTTGGCGGGAGAGAAACTACGAGCAGTACTTC; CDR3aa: CSARDPWRERNYEQYF
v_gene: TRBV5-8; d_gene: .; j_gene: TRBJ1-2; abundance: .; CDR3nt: TGTGCCAGCCGCTGGTACACCTTC; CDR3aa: CASRWYTF
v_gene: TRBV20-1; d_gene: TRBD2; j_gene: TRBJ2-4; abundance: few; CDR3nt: TGCAGTGCTAGAGATTCGACTAGCGGGGGGTTCTTGGCCAAAAACATTCAGTACTTC; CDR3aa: CSARDSTSGGFLAKNIQYF
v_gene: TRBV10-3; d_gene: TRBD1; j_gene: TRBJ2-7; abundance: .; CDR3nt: TGTGCCATCAGTCCCCCACAGGGGAGAGAGCAGTACTTC; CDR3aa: CAISPPQGREQYF
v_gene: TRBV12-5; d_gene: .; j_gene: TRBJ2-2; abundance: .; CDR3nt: TGTGCTAGTGGTTTGGTACTTGGGGGGCGCATTCAAGCCGGGGAGCTGTTTTTT; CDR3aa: CASGLVLGGRIQAGELFF
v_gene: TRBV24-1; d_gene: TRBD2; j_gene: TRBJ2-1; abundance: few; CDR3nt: TGTGCCACCAGTGCGGGACTAGCGGGTCACAATGAGCAGTTCTTC; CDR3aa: CATSAGLAGHNEQFF
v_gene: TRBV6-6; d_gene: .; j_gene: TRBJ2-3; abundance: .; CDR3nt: TGTGCCAGCAGGAGGACCCTCAGGCCCCACACAGATACGCAGTATTTT; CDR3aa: CASRRTLRPHTDTQYF
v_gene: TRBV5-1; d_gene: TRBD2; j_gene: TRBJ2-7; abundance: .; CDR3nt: TGCGCCAGCAGCCCCGGGACTATCTACGAGCAGTACTTC; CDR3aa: CASSPGTIYEQYF
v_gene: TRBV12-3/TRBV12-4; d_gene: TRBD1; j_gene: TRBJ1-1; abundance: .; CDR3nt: TGTGCCAGCAGTCCCGGGACAGGGGGAGGGAACACTGAAGCTTTCTTT; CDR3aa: CASSPGTGGGNTEAFF
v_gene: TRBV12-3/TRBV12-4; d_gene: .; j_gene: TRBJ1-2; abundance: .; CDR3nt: TGTGCCAGCAATTCCCAAGCCTCCGGGTTGGGGGGCTACACCTTC; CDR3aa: CASNSQASGLGGYTF
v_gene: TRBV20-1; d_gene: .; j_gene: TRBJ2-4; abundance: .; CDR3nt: TGCAGTGCTAGAGATCAGTTAGAGCAGTACTTC; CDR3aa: CSARDQLEQYF
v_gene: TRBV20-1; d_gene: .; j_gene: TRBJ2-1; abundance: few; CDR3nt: TGCAGTGCTGTAAAGGGGACTGGAAATTACAATGAGCAGTTCTTC; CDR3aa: CSAVKGTGNYNEQFF
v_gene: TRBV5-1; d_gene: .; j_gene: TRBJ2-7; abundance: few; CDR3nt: TGCGCCAGCAGCTTGGCGAGTGAGACCCGACGCCCCTACGAGCAGTACTTC; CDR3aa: CASSLASETRRPYEQYF
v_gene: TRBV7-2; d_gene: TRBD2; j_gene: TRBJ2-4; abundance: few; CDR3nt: TGTGCCAGCAGCTTACGGGGGGATGGCAAAAACATTCAGTACTTC; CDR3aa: CASSLRGDGKNIQYF
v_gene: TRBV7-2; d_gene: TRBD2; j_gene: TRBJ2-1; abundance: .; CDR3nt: TGTGCCAGCAGCAGAAGGGAGGGGAACAATGAGCAGTTCTTC; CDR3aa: CASSRREGNNEQFF
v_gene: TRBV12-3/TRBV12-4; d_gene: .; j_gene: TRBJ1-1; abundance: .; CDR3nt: TGTGCCAGCAGTAAGTTCGGTGCATCAGGGGTGAACACTGAAGCTTTCTTT; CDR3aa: CASSKFGASGVNTEAFF
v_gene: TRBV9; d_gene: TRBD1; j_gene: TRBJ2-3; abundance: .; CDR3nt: TGTGCCAGCAGCGCCCGGACAGGTGCTTCAGATACGCAGTATTTT; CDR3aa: CASSARTGASDTQYF
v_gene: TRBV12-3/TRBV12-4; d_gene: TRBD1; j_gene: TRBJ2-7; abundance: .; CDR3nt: TGTGCCAGCAGTTTTTCGGACAGGGGCCTCTCCGAGCAGTACTTC; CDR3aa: CASSFSDRGLSEQYF
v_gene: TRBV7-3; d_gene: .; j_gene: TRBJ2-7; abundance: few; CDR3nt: TGTGCCAGCAGCGGGGGGCCCCAGACCAACTACGAGCAGTACTTC; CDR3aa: CASSGGPQTNYEQYF
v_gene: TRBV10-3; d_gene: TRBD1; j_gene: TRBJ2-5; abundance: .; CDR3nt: TGTGCCATCAGGAGGGGGCAGATCACGGAGGAGCAGTACTTC; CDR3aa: CAIRRGQITEEQYF
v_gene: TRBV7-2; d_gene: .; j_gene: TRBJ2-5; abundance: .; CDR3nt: TGTGCCAGCAGAACAGGGAGGGAAGAGACCCAGTACTTC; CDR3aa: CASRTGREETQYF
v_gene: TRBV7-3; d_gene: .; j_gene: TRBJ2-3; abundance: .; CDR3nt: TGTGCCAGCAGCTTAGGGGGGGCCTGGGGAGATACGCAGTATTTT; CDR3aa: CASSLGGAWGDTQYF
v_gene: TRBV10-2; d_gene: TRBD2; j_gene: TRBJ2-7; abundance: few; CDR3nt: TGCGCCAGCAGTGAGTCCACGGCGGGAGGATCCCACGAGCAGTACTTC; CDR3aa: CASSESTAGGSHEQYF
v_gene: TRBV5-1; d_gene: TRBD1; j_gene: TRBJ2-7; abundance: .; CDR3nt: TGCGCCAGCAGCTCGACGAATCCGGGACAGGGATACTACGAGCAGTACTTC; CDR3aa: CASSSTNPGQGYYEQYF
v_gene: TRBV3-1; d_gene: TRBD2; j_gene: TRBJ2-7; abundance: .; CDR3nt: TGTGCCAGCAGCCACGGACTAGCGGGCACCTACGAGCAGTACTTC; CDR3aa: CASSHGLAGTYEQYF
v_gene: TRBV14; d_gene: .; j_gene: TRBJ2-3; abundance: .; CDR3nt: TGTGCCAGCAGCCAAGCTGGGCGGACAAGCACAGATACGCAGTATTTT; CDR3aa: CASSQAGRTSTDTQYF
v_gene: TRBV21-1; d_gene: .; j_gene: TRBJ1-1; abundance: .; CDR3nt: TGTGCCAGCAGCAAAACCGAAATGAACACTGAAGCTTTCTTT; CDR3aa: CASSKTEMNTEAFF
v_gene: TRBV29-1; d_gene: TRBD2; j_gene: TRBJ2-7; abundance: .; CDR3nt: TGCAGCGTTGAACCGGGAGGGAATGGGGAGCAGTACTTC; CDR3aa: CSVEPGGNGEQYF
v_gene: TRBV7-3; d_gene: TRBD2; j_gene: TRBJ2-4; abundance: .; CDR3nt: TGTGCCAGCAGCCTGGGGGGGTTTGGTCGAAACATTCAGTACTTC; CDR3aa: CASSLGGFGRNIQYF
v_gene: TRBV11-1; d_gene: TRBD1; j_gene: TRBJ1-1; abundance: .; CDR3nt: TGTGCCAGCAGCTTATCACCAAGGGACAGGGGGACTGAAGCTTTCTTT; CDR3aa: CASSLSPRDRGTEAFF
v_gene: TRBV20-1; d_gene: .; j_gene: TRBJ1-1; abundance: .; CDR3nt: TGCAGTGCTAGGACTACATACGGGACATCTACCCTGAGGGCTTTCTTT; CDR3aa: CSARTTYGTSTLRAFF